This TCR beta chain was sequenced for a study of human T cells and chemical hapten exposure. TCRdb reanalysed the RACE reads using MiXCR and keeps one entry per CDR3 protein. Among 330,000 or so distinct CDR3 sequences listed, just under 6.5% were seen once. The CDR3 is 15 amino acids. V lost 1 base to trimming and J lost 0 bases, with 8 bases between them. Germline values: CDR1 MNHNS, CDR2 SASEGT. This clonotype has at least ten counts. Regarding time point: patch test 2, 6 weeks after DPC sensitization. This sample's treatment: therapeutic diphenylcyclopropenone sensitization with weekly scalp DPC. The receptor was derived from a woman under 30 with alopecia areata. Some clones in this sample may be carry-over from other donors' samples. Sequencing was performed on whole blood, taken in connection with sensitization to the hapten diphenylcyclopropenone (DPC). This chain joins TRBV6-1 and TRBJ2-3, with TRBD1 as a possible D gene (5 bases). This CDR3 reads CASSEGQFSTDTQYF. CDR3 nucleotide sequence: TGTGCCAGCAGTGAAGGACAGTTTAGCACAGATACGCAGTATTTT.